These 12 T cell receptor beta chains originate from one sample sequenced in a study of CD4 T cell repertoires and nickel. In TCRdb, the RT-PCR reads were re-called with MiXCR into one record per CDR3 protein. The data contain under 650 distinct CDR3 sequences, 44% of them seen just once; the ten biggest clones take up approximately 14%. The sequencing input was CD4+ T cells from blood, not recorded whether cultured. The receptors here all came from a human donor in a nickel allergy study, with or without nickel allergy (not recorded which). It is not recorded whether this sample comes from one donor or several.

This clonotype has only a few counts. The chain has TRBV6-6 and TRBJ1-1; TRBD1 might be the D (5 bases). The CDR3 has 14 amino acids. The germline V gene encodes CDR1 MNHNY and CDR2 SVGAGI (reference sequence). V dropped 0 bases and J dropped 4 bases, with 9 bases sitting between them. This CDR3 is CASSYSGVGTEAFF. The CDR3 DNA follows: TGTGCCAGCAGTTACTCAGGGGTGGGCACTGAAGCTTTCTTT.

The J gene is TRBJ1-4, the V gene TRBV20-1; D remains unclear. The germline gives CDR1 DFQATT, CDR2 SNEGSKA (reference sequence). This CDR3 has 13 amino acids. The germline V and J ends were trimmed by 3 bases and 6 bases, with 11 bases remaining between them. As DNA, the CDR3 is TGCAGTGCTAGCCCGAGCGGGCATGAAAAACTGTTTTTT. Protein: CSASPSGHEKLFF.

This clonotype ranks as large. The genes are TRBV12-3 or TRBV12-4 and TRBJ2-1; 7 positions agree with TRBD2. The junction had 4 bases not matched to a gene; V was cut back by 1 base and J by 4 bases. The CDR3 is 15 residues long. DNA for the CDR3: TGTGCCAGCAGTTTAGGAAGGACTAGGTACAATGAGCAGTTCTTC. This codes for CASSLGRTRYNEQFF.

The rearrangement uses TRBV10-3 and TRBJ2-3; TRBD2 matches at 8 bases. Germline CDR1 and CDR2: ENHRY and SYGVKD. This CDR3 is built from 14 residues. V shed 4 bases and J 1 base; nucleotides not matched to a gene: 1. CDR3 protein: CAISAAGGTDTQYF. CDR3 coding DNA: TGTGCCATCAGTGCAGCGGGGGGCACAGATACGCAGTATTTT.

The chain employs TRBV4-2 and TRBJ2-3, with 9 bases identical to TRBD2. The length of the CDR3 is 17 residues. From germline, CDR1 is LGHNA and CDR2 YNFKEQ. V shed 2 bases and J 2 bases; nucleotides not matched to a gene: 8. The CDR3: CASSQFPAGGNTDTQYF. DNA for the CDR3: TGTGCCAGCAGCCAATTTCCAGCGGGGGGTAACACAGATACGCAGTATTTT.

The V call is TRBV6-5, the J call TRBJ2-7; D gene ambiguous. This CDR3 is 14 amino acids long. The V end lost 8 bases, the J end lost 0 bases, and 14 bases lay between the germline ends. Germline V gives CDR1 MNHEY, CDR2 SVGAGI. The CDR3: CASRSPRLSYEQYF. DNA of the CDR3: TGTGCCAGCCGGTCACCCCGGCTCTCCTACGAGCAGTACTTC.

This clonotype was found a few times. The chain is built from TRBV4-2 and TRBJ2-7, with 12 nucleotides matching TRBD2. The CDR3 has 16 residues. The junction had 4 bases not matched to a gene; V was cut back by 2 bases and J by 2 bases. Germline lookup yields CDR1 LGHNA and CDR2 YNFKEQ. CDR3: CASSQRLAGETYEQYF. Here the CDR3 DNA reads TGTGCCAGCAGCCAAAGACTAGCGGGGGAAACCTACGAGCAGTACTTC.

This clonotype was counted a few times. V usage is TRBV20-1 and J usage is TRBJ2-3; TRBD2 aligns across 16 bases. This CDR3 spans 16 amino acids. V dropped 7 bases and J dropped 6; count of bases not matched to a gene: 10. The germline V gene encodes CDR1 DFQATT and CDR2 SNEGSKA (reference sequence). CDR3 coding DNA: TGCAGTGTTGCCGGGACTAGCGGGGGGGCATCCGATACGCAGTATTTT. This sequence encodes CSVAGTSGGASDTQYF.

This clonotype was counted between two and nine times. The V call is TRBV4-1, the J call TRBJ2-2; D may be TRBD2 (5 bases). Germline CDR1 is MGHRA and CDR2 is YSYEKL. This CDR3 has 17 amino acids. Trimming removed 1 base from V and 0 bases from J, with 12 bases in between. The DNA for the CDR3 is TGCGCCAGCAGCCAAGGGTCCTGGACTGCGAACACCGGGGAGCTGTTTTTT. This encodes CASSQGSWTANTGELFF.

This clonotype was seen more than once but under ten times. This sequence joins TRBV4-2 and TRBJ2-3, with 7 bases aligning to TRBD1. V was clipped by 0 bases and J by 2 bases; unmatched bases: 5. Germline loops: CDR1 LGHNA, CDR2 YNFKEQ. The CDR3 loop spans 16 amino acids. The CDR3 DNA reads TGTGCCAGCAGCCAAGATGGGACAGTCCTCACAGATACGCAGTATTTT. It translates to CASSQDGTVLTDTQYF.

The chain joins TRBV7-8 to TRBJ2-5; TRBD1 aligns across 9 bases. This CDR3 comprises 17 residues. The germline gives CDR1 SGHVS, CDR2 FQNEAQ. Trimming cost V 5 bases and J 4 bases; bases outside gene matches: 14. The DNA for the CDR3 is TGTGCCAGCAGCGTAGGAATATACAGGGGGCGTGGAGAGACCCAGTACTTC. Encoded protein: CASSVGIYRGRGETQYF.

This clonotype occurred a few times. This chain joins TRBV12-3 or TRBV12-4 and TRBJ2-5; 7 positions match TRBD2. The V gene end was trimmed by 5 bases and the J gene end by 2 bases; junction bases not matched to a gene: 2. The CDR3 contains 13 residues. The CDR3 reads CASSAGVQETQYF. CDR3 bases: TGTGCCAGCAGTGCGGGGGTTCAAGAGACCCAGTACTTC.